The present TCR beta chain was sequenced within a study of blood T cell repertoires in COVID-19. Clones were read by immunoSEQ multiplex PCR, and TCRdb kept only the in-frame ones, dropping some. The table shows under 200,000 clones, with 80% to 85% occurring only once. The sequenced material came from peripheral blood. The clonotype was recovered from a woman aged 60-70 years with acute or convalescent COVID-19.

The CDR3 DNA reads TGTGCCAGCAGCCAAGGTCCGGGGGCCGGGGAGCTGTTTTTT. This sequence encodes CASSQGPGAGELFF. This chain connects TRBV3-1 (or the pseudogene TRBV3-2) to TRBJ2-2, with a weak D call TRBD2 (6 bases). Germline assignment: CDR1 LGHDT and CDR2 YNNKEL (reference sequence). There are 14 residues in the CDR3. Trimming stripped 1 base from V and 6 bases from J, with 9 bases between.